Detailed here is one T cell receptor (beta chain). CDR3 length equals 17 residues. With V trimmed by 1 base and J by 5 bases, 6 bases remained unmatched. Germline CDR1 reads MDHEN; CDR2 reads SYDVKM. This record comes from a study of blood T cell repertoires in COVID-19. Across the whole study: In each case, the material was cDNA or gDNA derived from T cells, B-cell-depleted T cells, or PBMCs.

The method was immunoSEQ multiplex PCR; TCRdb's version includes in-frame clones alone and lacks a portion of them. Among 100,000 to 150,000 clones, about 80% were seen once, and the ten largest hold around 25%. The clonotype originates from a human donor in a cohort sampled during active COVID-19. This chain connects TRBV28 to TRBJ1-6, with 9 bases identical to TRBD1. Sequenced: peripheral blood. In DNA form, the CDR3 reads TGTGCCAGCAGTTTATTTACAGGGGGCTCTGATAATTCACCCCTCCACTTT. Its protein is CASSLFTGGSDNSPLHF. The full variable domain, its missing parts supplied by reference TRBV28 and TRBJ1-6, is DVKVTQSSRYLVKRTGEKVFLECVQDMDHENMFWYRQDPGLGLRLIYFSYDVKMKEKGDIPEGYSVSREKKERFSLILESASTNQTSMYLCASSLFTGGSDNSPLHFGNGTRLTVT.